This T cell receptor beta chain derives from a study of persistence of HIV-infected CD4 T cells. Lysates of CMV-infected fibroblasts at roughly 10 ug/mL stimulated these cells. CD40L-negative CD69-negative CD45RO-high memory CD4+ T cells were sorted as populations depleted of antigen-responding cells. For about 17 hours, CD8-depleted PBMCs received anti-CD28/CD49d costimulation, a CD40-blocking antibody and enfuvirtide. Only a few counts were recorded for this clone. Its antigen is not known. V was clipped by 6 bases and J by 0 bases, with 15 bases between them. CDR3 length: 15 amino acids. CDR1 is MDHEN and CDR2 is SYDVKM in the germline V gene. Regarding the study as a whole: Rare CMV-responding cells carrying HIV-1 proviruses were not analyzed separately for TCR.

Sequencing used immunoSEQ version 4 in survey mode. The assay was immunoSEQ multiplex PCR, and TCRdb's table has in-frame clones only and misses some. In the table there are fewer than 35,000 clones, about 81% of which are singletons. The chain carries TRBV28 and TRBJ2-7; D is perhaps TRBD1 (6 bases). The clonotype originates from an adult woman with HIV who was CMV-seropositive. The sequencing here drew on CD4+ T cells sorted from PBMCs after roughly 18-hour stimulation, taken from a patient who received antiretroviral therapy. CDR3 protein: CASSRHGQFSYEQYF. The CDR3 DNA follows: TGTGCCAGCAGCCGACACGGACAGTTCTCCTACGAGCAGTACTTC. Drawing the rest from reference TRBV28 and TRBJ2-7, the complete variable domain is DVKVTQSSRYLVKRTGEKVFLECVQDMDHENMFWYRQDPGLGLRLIYFSYDVKMKEKGDIPEGYSVSREKKERFSLILESASTNQTSMYLCASSRHGQFSYEQYFGPGTRLTVT.